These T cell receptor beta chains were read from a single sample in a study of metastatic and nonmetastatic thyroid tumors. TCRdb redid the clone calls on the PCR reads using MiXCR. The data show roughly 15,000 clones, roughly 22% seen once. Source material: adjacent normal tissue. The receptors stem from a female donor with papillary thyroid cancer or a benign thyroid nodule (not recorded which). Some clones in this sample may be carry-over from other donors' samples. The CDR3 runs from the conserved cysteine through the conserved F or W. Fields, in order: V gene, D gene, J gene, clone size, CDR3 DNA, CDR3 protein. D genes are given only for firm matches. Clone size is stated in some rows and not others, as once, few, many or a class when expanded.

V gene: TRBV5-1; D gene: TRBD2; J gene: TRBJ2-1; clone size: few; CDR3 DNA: TGCGCCAGCAGCTTGCTTGGCGGGGGAACCTTCGACAATGAGCAGTTCTTC; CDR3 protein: CASSLLGGGTFDNEQFF
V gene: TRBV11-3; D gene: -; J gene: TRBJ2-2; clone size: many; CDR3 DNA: TGTGCCAGCAGACGGGACGTCAACACCGGGGAGCTGTTTTTT; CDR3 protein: CASRRDVNTGELFF
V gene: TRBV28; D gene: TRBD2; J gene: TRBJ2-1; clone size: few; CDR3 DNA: TGTGCCAGCAGGTCAAGCGGGGGGCAAGGGAATGAGCAGTTCTTC; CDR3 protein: CASRSSGGQGNEQFF
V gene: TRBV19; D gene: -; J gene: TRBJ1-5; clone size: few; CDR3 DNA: TGTGCCAGTAACACGGGGGTACGCAATCAGCCCCAGCATTTT; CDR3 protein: CASNTGVRNQPQHF
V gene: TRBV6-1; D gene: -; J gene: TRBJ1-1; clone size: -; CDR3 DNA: TGTGCCAGCAGTACAGAATACGGGGCGGCCACTGAAGCTTTCTTT; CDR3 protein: CASSTEYGAATEAFF
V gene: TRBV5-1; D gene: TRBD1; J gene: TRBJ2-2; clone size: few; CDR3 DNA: TGCGCCAGCAGCCGTACGACAGGGTCCGACACCGGGGAGCTGTTTTTT; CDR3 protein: CASSRTTGSDTGELFF
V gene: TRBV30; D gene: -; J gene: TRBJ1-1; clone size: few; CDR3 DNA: TGTGCCTGGAGCCCCAGGAGGGGTAGGGTTTTAGCTTTCTTT; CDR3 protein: CAWSPRRGRVLAFF
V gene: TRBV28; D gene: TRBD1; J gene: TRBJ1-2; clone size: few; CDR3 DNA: TGTGCCAGCAGTCCACGGACAGGGGATTATGGCTACACCTTC; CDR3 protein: CASSPRTGDYGYTF
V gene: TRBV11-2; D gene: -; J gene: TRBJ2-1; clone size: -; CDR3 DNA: TGTGCCAGCAGCAAACAAGCGGGCCCCCTCAATGAGCAGTTCTTC; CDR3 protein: CASSKQAGPLNEQFF
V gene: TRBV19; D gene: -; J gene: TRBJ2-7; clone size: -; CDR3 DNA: TGTGCCAGTAGTATAGGGACAGTTTACGAGCAGTACTTC; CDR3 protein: CASSIGTVYEQYF
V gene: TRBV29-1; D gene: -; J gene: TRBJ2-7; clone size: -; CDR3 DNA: TGCAGCCCCCTAATGGAGGGGTGCCACGAGCAGTACTTC; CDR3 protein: CSPLMEGCHEQYF
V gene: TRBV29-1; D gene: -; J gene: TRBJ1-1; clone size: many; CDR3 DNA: TGCAGCGTTGATCGGGGGTGGGACACTGAAGCTTTCTTT; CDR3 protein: CSVDRGWDTEAFF
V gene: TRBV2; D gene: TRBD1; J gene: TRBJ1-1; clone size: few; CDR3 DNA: TGTGCCAGCCAAGACAGGGATATCACTGAAGCTTTCTTT; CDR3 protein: CASQDRDITEAFF
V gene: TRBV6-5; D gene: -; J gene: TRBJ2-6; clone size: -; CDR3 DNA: TGTGCCAGCACCGGGCAGGGGATGTTTGACTCTGGGGCCAACGTCCTGACTTTC; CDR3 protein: CASTGQGMFDSGANVLTF
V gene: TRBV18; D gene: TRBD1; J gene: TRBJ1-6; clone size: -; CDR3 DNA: TGTGCCAGCTCTTCTGGACAGGGGGCAAGGTCACCCCTCCACTTT; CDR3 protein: CASSSGQGARSPLHF
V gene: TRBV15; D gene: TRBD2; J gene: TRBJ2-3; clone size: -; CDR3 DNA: TGTGCCACCAGCAGGTTTAGCGGGAGGATAGATACGCAGTATTTT; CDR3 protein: CATSRFSGRIDTQYF
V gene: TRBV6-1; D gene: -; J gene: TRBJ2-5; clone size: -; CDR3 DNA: TGTGCCAGCAGTAAAGGTTACAGGCAGGAGACCCAGTACTTC; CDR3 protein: CASSKGYRQETQYF
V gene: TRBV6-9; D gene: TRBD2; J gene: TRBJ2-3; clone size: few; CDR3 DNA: TGTGCCAGCAGTAGATCTAGCGGGGGGGGCACTGGGACGCAGTATTTT; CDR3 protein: CASSRSSGGGTGTQYF
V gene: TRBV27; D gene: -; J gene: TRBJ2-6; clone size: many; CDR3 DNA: TGTGCCAGCAGTTCCCTCCGCTCGAGCTCTGGGGCCAACGTCCTGACTTTC; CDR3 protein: CASSSLRSSSGANVLTF
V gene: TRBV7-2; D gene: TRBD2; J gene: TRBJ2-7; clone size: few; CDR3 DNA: TGTGCCAGCAGCAGACTAGCGGACTACTACGAGCAGTACTTC; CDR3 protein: CASSRLADYYEQYF
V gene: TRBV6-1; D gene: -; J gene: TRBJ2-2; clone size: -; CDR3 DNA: TGTGCCAGCTCTGTGGGAGACACCGGGGAGCTGTTTTTT; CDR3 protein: CASSVGDTGELFF
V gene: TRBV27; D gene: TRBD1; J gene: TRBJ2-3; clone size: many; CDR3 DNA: TGTGCCAGCAGTTTAGCGGACAGGACCACAGATACGCAGTATTTT; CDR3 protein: CASSLADRTTDTQYF
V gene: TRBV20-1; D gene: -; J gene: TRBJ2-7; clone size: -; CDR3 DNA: TGCAGTGCGACCAAATCGGGACTCCCGGAGGGCTACGAGCAGTACTTC; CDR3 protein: CSATKSGLPEGYEQYF
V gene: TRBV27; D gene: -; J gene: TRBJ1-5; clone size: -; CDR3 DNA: TGTGCCAGCAGTTACGCGGGGGACAATCAGCCCCAGCATTTT; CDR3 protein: CASSYAGDNQPQHF
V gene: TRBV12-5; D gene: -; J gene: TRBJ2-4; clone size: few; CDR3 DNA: TGTGCTAGGTACAGTTCCAAAAACATTCAGTACTTC; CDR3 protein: CARYSSKNIQYF
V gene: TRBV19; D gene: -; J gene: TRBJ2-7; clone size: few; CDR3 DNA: TGTGCCAGTAGATTGGGGCCAGACTACGAGCAGTACTTC; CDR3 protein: CASRLGPDYEQYF
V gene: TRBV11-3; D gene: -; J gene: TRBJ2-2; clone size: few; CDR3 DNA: TGTGCCAGCAGCGTTAACGCCGGGGAGCTGTTTTTT; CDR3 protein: CASSVNAGELFF
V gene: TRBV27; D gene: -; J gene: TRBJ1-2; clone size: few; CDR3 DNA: TGTGCCAGCAGTTTAAGTAGGTGGACAGCCGATGGCTACACCTTC; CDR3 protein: CASSLSRWTADGYTF
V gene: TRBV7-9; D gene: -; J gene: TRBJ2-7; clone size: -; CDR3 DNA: TGTGCCAGCAGCCTAACAGGGTACGAGCAGTACTTC; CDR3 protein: CASSLTGYEQYF
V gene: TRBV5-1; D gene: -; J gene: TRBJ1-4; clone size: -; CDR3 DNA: TGCGCCAGCAGCGCAGGGGCTCCTAATGAAAAACTGTTTTTT; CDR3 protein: CASSAGAPNEKLFF
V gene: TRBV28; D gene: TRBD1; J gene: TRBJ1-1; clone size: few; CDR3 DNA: TGTGCCAGCAGTTTAACAGGGGGCTGGGGCACTGAAGCTTTCTTT; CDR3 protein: CASSLTGGWGTEAFF
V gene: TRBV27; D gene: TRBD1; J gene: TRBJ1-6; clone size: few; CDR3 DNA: TGTGCCAGCAGTTTAGCCCCCCCAGGGGGGAGCGATTCACCCCTCCACTTT; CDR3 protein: CASSLAPPGGSDSPLHF
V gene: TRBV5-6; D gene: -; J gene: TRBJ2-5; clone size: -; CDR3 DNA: TGTGCCAGCAGCAGGAGGGGACACTCAATCAAAGAGACCCAGTACTTC; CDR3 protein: CASSRRGHSIKETQYF
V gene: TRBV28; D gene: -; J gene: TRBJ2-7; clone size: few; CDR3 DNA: TGTGCCAGCGTAGCGGAAAGGGACGTCTACGAGCAGTACTTC; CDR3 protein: CASVAERDVYEQYF
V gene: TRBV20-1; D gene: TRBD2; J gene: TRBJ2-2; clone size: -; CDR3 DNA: TGCAGTGCTAGTATGACGGGAGGTAGCACCGGGGAGCTGTTTTTT; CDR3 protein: CSASMTGGSTGELFF
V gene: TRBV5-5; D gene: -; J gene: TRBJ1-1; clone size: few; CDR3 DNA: TGTGCCAGCAGCCCCGGACCGGGTGTGAACACTGAAGCTTTCTTT; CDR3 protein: CASSPGPGVNTEAFF
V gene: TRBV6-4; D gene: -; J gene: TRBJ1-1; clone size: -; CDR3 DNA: TGTGCCAGCAGTGAACAGTACGGGATGAACACTGAAGCTTTCTTT; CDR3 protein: CASSEQYGMNTEAFF
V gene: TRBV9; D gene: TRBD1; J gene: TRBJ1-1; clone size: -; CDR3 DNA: TGTGCCAGCAGCGCAGCTCCGGGACAGGGCGTCACTGAAGCTTTCTTT; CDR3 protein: CASSAAPGQGVTEAFF
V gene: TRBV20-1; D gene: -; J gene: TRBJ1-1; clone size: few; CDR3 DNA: TGCAGTGCTCCGACCCCAACACTCGGAGCTTTCTTT; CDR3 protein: CSAPTPTLGAFF
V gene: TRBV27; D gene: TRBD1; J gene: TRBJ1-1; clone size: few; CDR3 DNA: TGTGCCAGCAGTCACAGGGGACAGTTCAACACTGAAGCTTTCTTT; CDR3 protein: CASSHRGQFNTEAFF
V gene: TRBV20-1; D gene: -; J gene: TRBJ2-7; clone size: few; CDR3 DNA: TGCAGTGCTAGAGAGGCAAAGGACTACGAGCAGTACTTC; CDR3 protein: CSAREAKDYEQYF